This T cell receptor beta chain was identified in a study of T-cell reconstitution after alpha-beta-depleted transplantation in children. Overall study findings and caveats: Surviving recipient cells, namely T cells and thymic progenitors, were the source of high day-60 TCRbeta diversity in some patients.

With respect to this clonotype: The antigen is undetermined.

This CDR3 is 16 amino acids long. Germline CDR1 and CDR2: SGHTA and FQGTGA. V dropped 3 bases and J dropped 0; count of bases not matched to a gene: 4. Unique molecular identifiers were built into the TCRbeta library. TCRdb re-called the PCR reads with MiXCR, one entry per CDR3 protein. The repertoire holds 700,000 to 950,000 distinct CDR3 sequences, with around 17% as singletons. The sample consisted of PBMCs, mostly from graft donor cells, taken 360 days after TCRalphabeta/CD19-depleted stem cell transplant. The clonotype comes from a male patient aged 10-17 years who had a stem cell transplant for acute lymphoblastic leukemia, so the T cells may come from the graft donor. This chain connects TRBV7-3 to TRBJ2-1; 8 nucleotides line up with TRBD1. The CDR3 is CASSFRQGSSYNEQFF. DNA for the CDR3: TGTGCCAGCAGCTTCCGACAGGGGAGCTCCTACAATGAGCAGTTCTTC.